Presented here are 3 T cell receptor beta chains from one specimen sequenced in a study of blood T cell repertoires in COVID-19. The repertoire was sequenced with immunoSEQ multiplex PCR; TCRdb's copy has only in-frame clones and lacks some. The top ten clones hold around 0.94% of a sample with some 400,000 clones, just over 90% of them seen once. Sequencing was done on a sample of PBMCs or T cells enriched from blood (not recorded which). The receptors were sampled from a woman in her thirties or forties who had been exposed to COVID-19.

This clone appeared a single time. V and J are TRBV19 and TRBJ1-4; TRBD1 matches at 9 bases. Trimming at V came to 8 bases and at J to 1 base, leaving 5 bases not matched to a gene. The CDR3 consists of 15 residues. Germline V gives CDR1 LNHDA, CDR2 SQIVND (reference sequence). The CDR3 region has the DNA TGTGCCAGTCGGACAGGGGTCGGAACTAATGAAAAACTGTTTTTT. Translated, it gives CASRTGVGTNEKLFF.

This rearrangement joins TRBV6-5 to TRBJ2-1; D may be TRBD2 (5 bases). Per the germline V gene, CDR1 is MNHEY and CDR2 is SVGAGI. V gave up 4 bases and J gave up 9 bases, with 16 bases separating them. The CDR3 is 14 amino acids. The CDR3 bases are TGTGCCAGCAGTTCCCGTGGACTGAGGGTTGAGCAGTTCTTC. Protein product: CASSSRGLRVEQFF.

CDR3 DNA sequence: TGTGCCACCAGTGATCCCGGACAACCAAACACTGAAGCTTTCTTT. As protein: CATSDPGQPNTEAFF. V usage is TRBV24-1 and J usage is TRBJ1-1, with TRBD1 as a possible D gene (5 bases). The length of the CDR3 is 15 residues. Germline values: CDR1 KGHDR, CDR2 SFDVKD. The V and J ends lost 3 bases and 2 bases respectively, with 12 bases between them.